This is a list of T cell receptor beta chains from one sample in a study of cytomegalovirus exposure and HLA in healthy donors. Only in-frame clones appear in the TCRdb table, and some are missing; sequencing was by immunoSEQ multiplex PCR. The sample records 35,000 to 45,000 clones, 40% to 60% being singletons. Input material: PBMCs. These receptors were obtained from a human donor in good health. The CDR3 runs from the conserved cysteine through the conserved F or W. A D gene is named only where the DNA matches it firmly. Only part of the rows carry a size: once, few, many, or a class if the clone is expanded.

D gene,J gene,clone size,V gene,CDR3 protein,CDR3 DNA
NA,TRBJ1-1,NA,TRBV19,CASSIVGALNTEAFF,TGTGCCAGTAGTATAGTAGGGGCACTGAACACTGAAGCTTTCTTT
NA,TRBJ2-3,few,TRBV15,CATRPDGRNSGTQYF,TGTGCCACCCGTCCCGACGGGAGAAATTCGGGTACGCAGTATTTT
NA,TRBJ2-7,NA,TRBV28,CASSLRTGAYEQYF,TGTGCCAGCAGTTTGAGGACGGGAGCCTACGAGCAGTACTTC
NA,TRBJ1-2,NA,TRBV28,CASSLGNRNYGYTF,TGTGCCAGCAGTTTAGGCAACAGAAACTATGGCTACACCTTC
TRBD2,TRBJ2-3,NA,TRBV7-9,CASHKPAGPSDTQYF,TGTGCCAGCCACAAGCCAGCGGGGCCATCAGATACGCAGTATTTT
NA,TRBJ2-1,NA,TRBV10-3,CAISERTEQFF,TGTGCCATCAGTGAGAGGACAGAGCAGTTCTTC
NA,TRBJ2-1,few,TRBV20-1,CSASGLNEQFF,TGCAGTGCTTCCGGACTAAATGAGCAGTTCTTC
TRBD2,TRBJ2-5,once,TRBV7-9,CASSASSGRETQYF,TGTGCCAGCAGCGCGTCTAGCGGGAGGGAGACCCAGTACTTC
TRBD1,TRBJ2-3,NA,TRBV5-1,CASSLEVGGQGDLYF,TGCGCCAGCAGCTTGGAAGTGGGGGGACAGGGAGATTTGTATTTT
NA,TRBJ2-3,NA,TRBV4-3,CASSRSLAVYSTDTQYF,TGCGCCAGCAGCCGGTCACTAGCAGTATATAGCACAGATACGCAGTATTTT
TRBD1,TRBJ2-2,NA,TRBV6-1,CASRKGQGGTGELFF,TGTGCCAGCAGGAAGGGACAGGGCGGCACCGGGGAGCTGTTTTTT
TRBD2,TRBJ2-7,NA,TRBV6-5,CASSYGGGAVEQYF,TGTGCCAGCAGTTATGGCGGGGGGGCGGTCGAGCAGTACTTC
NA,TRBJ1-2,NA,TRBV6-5,CASRLWTEYAGYTF,TGTGCCAGCCGACTATGGACGGAGTATGCGGGCTACACCTTC
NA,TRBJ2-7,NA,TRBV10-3,CAISESTRASYEQYF,TGTGCCATCAGTGAGTCAACCAGGGCTTCCTACGAGCAGTACTTC
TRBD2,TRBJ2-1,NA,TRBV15,CATSSTSQQGIGRSEQFF,TGTGCCACCAGCAGCACAAGCCAGCAGGGCATCGGGAGGAGTGAGCAGTTCTTC
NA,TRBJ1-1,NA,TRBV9,CASSELTTGTEAFF,TGTGCCAGCAGCGAATTGACAACAGGGACTGAAGCTTTCTTT
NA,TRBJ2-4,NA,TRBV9,CASSEGASVTKNIQYF,TGTGCCAGCAGCGAGGGGGCTAGCGTGACCAAAAACATTCAGTACTTC
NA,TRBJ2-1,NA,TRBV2,CASSYTLLGTYYNEQFF,TGTGCCAGCAGCTATACCTTACTAGGGACATACTACAATGAGCAGTTCTTC
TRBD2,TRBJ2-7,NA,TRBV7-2,CASSSGLAGVVQYF,TGTGCCAGCAGCTCCGGACTAGCGGGAGTAGTGCAGTACTTC
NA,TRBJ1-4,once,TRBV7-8,CASSLAVQHNEKLFF,TGTGCCAGCAGCTTAGCTGTACAGCACAATGAAAAACTGTTTTTT
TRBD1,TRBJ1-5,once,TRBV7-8,CASSLRQGSLRDISNQPQHF,TGTGCCAGCAGCCTCCGACAGGGGAGCCTACGGGATATCAGCAATCAGCCCCAGCATTTT
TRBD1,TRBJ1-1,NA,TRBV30,CAWSDRTGEAFF,TGTGCCTGGAGTGACCGGACAGGGGAAGCTTTCTTT
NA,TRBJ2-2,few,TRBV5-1,CVSSWDKLNTGELFF,TGCGTCAGCAGCTGGGACAAGCTGAACACCGGGGAGCTGTTTTTT
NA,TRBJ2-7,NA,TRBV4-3,CASSQPPLIGTYEQYF,TGCGCCAGCAGCCAGCCTCCCTTGATCGGGACCTACGAGCAGTACTTC